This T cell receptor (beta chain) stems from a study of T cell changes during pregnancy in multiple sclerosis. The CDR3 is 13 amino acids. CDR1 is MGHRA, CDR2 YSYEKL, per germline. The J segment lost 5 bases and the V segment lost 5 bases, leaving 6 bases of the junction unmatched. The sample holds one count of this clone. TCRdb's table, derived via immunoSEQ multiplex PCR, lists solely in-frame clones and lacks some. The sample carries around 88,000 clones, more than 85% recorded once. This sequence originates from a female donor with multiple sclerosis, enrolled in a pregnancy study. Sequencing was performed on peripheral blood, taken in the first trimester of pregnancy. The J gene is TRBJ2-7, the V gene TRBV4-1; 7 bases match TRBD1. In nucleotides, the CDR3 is TGCGCCAGCAGCAGTAGACAGGGTAACGAGCAGTACTTC. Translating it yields CASSSRQGNEQYF.